This passage covers 16 T cell receptor beta chains from one sample sequenced in a study of T-cell reconstitution after alpha-beta-depleted transplantation in children (dated by TCRdb to the mid-2010s). This specimen's treatment or condition label, per the study, means: allogeneic hematopoietic cell transplantation with graft depleted of TCRalphabeta T cells and CD19 B cells. Library preparation was by PCR. TCRdb shows the sequencer as Illumina HiSeq 2500. Molecular barcoding was employed in the preparation of TCR libraries, with unique molecular identifiers being used to normalize TCRbeta repertoire quantification. TCRdb ran its own pipeline on the public reads, namely fastp trimming at Q25 and MiXCR clone calling, and kept in-frame beta chains. Rows with one shared CDR3 protein collapse into an entry with the most common genes and DNA. The sample table lists a few hundred thousand distinct CDR3 sequences, approximately 13% of them with a count of one. The ten biggest clones cover about 2% of the sample.

The sample was PBMCs, mostly from graft donor cells, taken 360 days after TCRalphabeta/CD19-depleted stem cell transplant. The receptors come from a male patient younger than 18 who had a stem cell transplant for acute myeloid leukemia, so the T cells may come from the graft donor.

In DNA, the CDR3 is TGCGCCAGCAGCTTGAGGCACCGGGACGGCTATGGCTACACCTTC. This gives the protein CASSLRHRDGYGYTF. The V call is TRBV5-1, the J call TRBJ1-2, with D possibly TRBD1 on 5 matching bases. The CDR3 extends over 15 amino acids. The germline V gene encodes CDR1 SGHRS and CDR2 YFSETQ. V lost 1 base, J lost 4 bases, and 14 bases lay in between.

This chain's CDR3 is CAISRDRVSYNEQFF. The DNA for the CDR3 is TGTGCCATCAGTCGCGACAGGGTATCCTACAATGAGCAGTTCTTC. V gene TRBV10-3 combines with J gene TRBJ2-1; TRBD1 agrees at 7 bases. From germline, CDR1 is ENHRY and CDR2 SYGVKD. With V trimmed by 5 bases and J by 1 base, 5 bases remained unmatched. The CDR3 runs to 15 residues.

This clonotype was observed many times. The rearrangement uses TRBV25-1 and TRBJ2-5, with 7 bases matching TRBD1. CDR1 and CDR2 (germline): MGHDK, SYGVNS. After removal of 3 bases from V and 7 bases from J, the junction contained 11 bases not matched to a gene. The CDR3 is made up of 15 amino acids. The CDR3 sequence is CASSDLPGQPGTQYF. As DNA, the CDR3 is TGTGCCAGCAGTGATCTCCCGGGACAGCCTGGGACCCAGTACTTC.

This clonotype was found a few times. The chain has TRBV25-1 and TRBJ2-2; 7 nucleotides agree with TRBD1. V was clipped by 10 bases and J by 7 bases; unmatched bases: 12. CDR1 and CDR2 (germline): MGHDK, SYGVNS. The CDR3 sequence is 14 residues long. The CDR3 DNA reads as TGTGCCAATCCGCTCCGAGGGGGCGGCGGGGAGCTGTTTTTT. It codes for CANPLRGGGGELFF.

The chain links TRBV7-3 to TRBJ2-2; perhaps TRBD2 as D (5 bases). V lost 4 bases, J lost 6 bases, and 12 bases lay in between. The CDR3 has 14 residues. In germline, CDR1 is SGHTA, CDR2 FQGTGA. The CDR3 sequence is CASSSGGVAGELFF. CDR3 nucleotides: TGTGCCAGCAGCTCCGGAGGAGTAGCCGGGGAGCTGTTTTTT.

This clonotype was seen ten or more times. This rearrangement joins TRBV20-1 to TRBJ1-5, with a tentative D call TRBD1 (6 bases). The CDR3 consists of 13 residues. V was pared by 5 bases and J by 7 bases, with 15 bases between. CDR1 and CDR2 (germline): DFQATT, SNEGSKA (reference sequence). CDR3 in DNA: TGCAGTGCTCCCAGACAGGCAGGCCAGCCCCAGCATTTT. This encodes CSAPRQAGQPQHF.

This clonotype has more than one count but fewer than ten. CDR3 DNA: TGCAGCGTTGGAGGGGGGCCAGGAGCCCAGCATTTT. This gives the protein CSVGGGPGAQHF. The V call is TRBV29-1, the J call TRBJ1-5, with D tentatively TRBD1 (6 bases). Germline CDR1 reads SQVTM; CDR2 reads ANQGSEA. The CDR3 has 12 residues. Trimming removed 4 bases from V and 11 bases from J, with 15 bases in between.

This clonotype was seen more than once but under ten times. V gene TRBV20-1 combines with J gene TRBJ2-1; 11 nucleotides match TRBD2. Germline CDR1 reads DFQATT; CDR2 reads SNEGSKA (reference sequence). J gave up 7 bases and V 6 bases, and 14 bases lay outside the gene matches. CDR3 length: 16 amino acids. The CDR3 DNA follows: TGCAGTGCCCCACTGAGACTAGCGGGATGGGATAATGAGCAGTTCTTC. Translating it yields CSAPLRLAGWDNEQFF.

This clonotype was seen only a few times. The chain employs TRBV20-1 and TRBJ2-7; the D gene is possibly TRBD2 (8 bases). Germline V gene sequence: CDR1 DFQATT, CDR2 SNEGSKA (reference sequence). Trimming pared 6 bases from V and 2 bases from J, leaving 17 bases between. The CDR3 is 14 residues long. CDR3 sequence: CSAQREGATYEQYF. In nucleotides, the CDR3 is TGCAGTGCCCAACGGGAGGGGGCCACCTACGAGCAGTACTTC.

This clonotype was detected a few times. The chain combines TRBV6-6 with TRBJ2-7, with no clear D. Per germline, CDR1 MNHNY and CDR2 SVGAGI (reference sequence). This CDR3 spans 13 amino acids. Between the trimmed V and J ends, which lost 3 bases and 3 bases, there was a span of 9 bases. In nucleotides, the CDR3 is TGTGCCAGCAGTTATTGGGCGCACTACGAGCAGTACTTC. Encoded protein: CASSYWAHYEQYF.

In DNA form, the CDR3 reads TGCAGTGCTCTCGGACCTTGGGCGTATCAGCCCCAGCATTTT. Its translation is CSALGPWAYQPQHF. The chain uses TRBV20-1 and TRBJ1-5; D is uncertain. V was pared by 5 bases and J by 5 bases, with 16 bases between. Germline CDR1 and CDR2: DFQATT and SNEGSKA (reference sequence). This CDR3 has 14 amino acids.

This rearrangement joins TRBV20-1 to TRBJ2-7; the match to TRBD1 covers 12 bases. Germline CDR1 DFQATT, CDR2 SNEGSKA (reference sequence). The ends lost 7 bases at V and 0 bases at J; junction bases unmatched: 10. The CDR3 contains 16 residues. The CDR3 sequence: CSGPGQGANYSYEQYF. CDR3 DNA: TGCAGTGGGCCGGGACAGGGGGCAAATTACTCCTACGAGCAGTACTTC.

The chain employs TRBV5-1 and TRBJ2-1; 7 bases are shared with TRBD1. Germline lookup yields CDR1 SGHRS and CDR2 YFSETQ. The CDR3 totals 16 residues. V gave up 0 bases and J gave up 2 bases; unmatched junction bases: 5. DNA of the CDR3: TGCGCCAGCAGCTTGGAAGGGGGCGCTACCTACAATGAGCAGTTCTTC. It is translated as CASSLEGGATYNEQFF.

This clonotype was detected a few times. This sequence joins TRBV20-1 and TRBJ1-2, with D unclear. The CDR3 covers 14 residues. Germline values: CDR1 DFQATT, CDR2 SNEGSKA (reference sequence). V lost 0 bases and J 0 bases, leaving 8 bases between the germline ends. CDR3 nucleotides: TGCAGTGCTAGAGATTCCCGATCTAACTATGGCTACACCTTC. Its protein is CSARDSRSNYGYTF.

Ten or more counts support this clonotype. This chain connects TRBV10-3 to TRBJ2-1, with 11 positions matching TRBD2. Trimming removed 0 bases from V and 5 bases from J; junction bases left unmatched: 6. Germline values: CDR1 ENHRY, CDR2 SYGVKD. The CDR3 length is 17 residues. The CDR3 coding sequence is TGTGCCATCAGTGAGTCCCCGACTAGCGGGGCTAACAATGAGCAGTTCTTC. This gives the protein CAISESPTSGANNEQFF.

This chain uses TRBV7-2 with TRBJ2-7; weak D call: TRBD2 (5 bases). V lost 3 bases and J 6 bases, leaving 15 bases between the germline ends. Per the germline V gene, CDR1 is SGHTA and CDR2 is FQGNSA. The CDR3 is 14 residues long. The CDR3 nucleotides read TGTGCCAGCAGCTTTATGAACGGGGATGGCGAGCAGTACTTC. Protein sequence: CASSFMNGDGEQYF.